The clone carrying this TCR beta chain showed up just a few times. The entry originates in a study of patients and donors after allogeneic stem cell transplantation. V lost 4 bases to trimming and J lost 6 bases; unmatched junction nucleotides: 5. Germline assignment: CDR1 SGHVS and CDR2 FNYEAQ. The CDR3 has 13 residues. MiXCR was run by TCRdb on the RT-PCR reads, yielding one entry per CDR3 protein. The sample yields about 200,000 distinct CDR3 sequences, more than 35% seen once. This clonotype was sampled from a human donor who was either an allogeneic HSCT recipient or a stem cell or donor lymphocyte infusion donor (not recorded which). It is not recorded whose cells these are; they may come from a transplant donor. The chain links TRBV7-6 to TRBJ1-1, with 7 nucleotides matching TRBD1. The source material was blood, either unsorted or a sorted T cell fraction (not recorded which). CDR3 region: CASSSGTAPEAFF. The CDR3 DNA reads TGTGCCAGCAGCTCAGGGACAGCCCCTGAAGCTTTCTTT.